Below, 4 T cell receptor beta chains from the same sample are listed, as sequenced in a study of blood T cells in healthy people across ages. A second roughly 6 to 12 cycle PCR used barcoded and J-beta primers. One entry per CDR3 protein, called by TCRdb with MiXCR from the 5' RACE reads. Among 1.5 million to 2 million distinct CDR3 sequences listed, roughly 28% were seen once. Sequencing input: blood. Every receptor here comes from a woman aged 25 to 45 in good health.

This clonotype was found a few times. CDR3 loop: CASSLTRGNQPQHF. CDR3 bases: TGTGCCAGCAGCCTCACCAGGGGTAATCAGCCCCAGCATTTT. J is TRBJ1-5 and V is TRBV12-3 or TRBV12-4; D may be TRBD1 (6 bases). V shed 6 bases and J shed 4 bases, with 13 bases lying between them. This CDR3 comprises 14 residues.

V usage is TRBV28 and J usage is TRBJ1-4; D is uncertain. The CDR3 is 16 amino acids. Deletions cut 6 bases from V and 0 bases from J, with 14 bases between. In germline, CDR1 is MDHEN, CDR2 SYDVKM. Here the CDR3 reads CASRDLLSATNEKLFF. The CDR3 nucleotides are TGTGCCAGCAGGGATTTGTTGAGTGCAACTAATGAAAAACTGTTTTTT.

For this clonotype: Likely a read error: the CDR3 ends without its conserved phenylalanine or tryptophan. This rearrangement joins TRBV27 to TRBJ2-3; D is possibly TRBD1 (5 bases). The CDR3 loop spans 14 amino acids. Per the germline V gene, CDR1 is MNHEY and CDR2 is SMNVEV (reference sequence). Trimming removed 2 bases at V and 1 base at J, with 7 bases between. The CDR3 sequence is CASSLNRRTDTQYC. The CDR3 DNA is TGTGCCAGCAGTTTAAACAGGCGCACAGATACGCAGTATTGT.

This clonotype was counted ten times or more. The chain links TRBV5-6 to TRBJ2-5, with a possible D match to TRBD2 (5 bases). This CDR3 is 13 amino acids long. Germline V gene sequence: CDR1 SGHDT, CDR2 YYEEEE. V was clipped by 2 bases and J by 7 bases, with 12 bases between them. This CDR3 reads CASSLRSAGTQYF. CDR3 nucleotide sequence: TGTGCCAGCAGCTTAAGGAGCGCGGGGACCCAGTACTTC. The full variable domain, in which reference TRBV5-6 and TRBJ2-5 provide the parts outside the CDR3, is DAGVTQSPTHLIKTRGQQVTLRCSPKSGHDTVSWYQQALGQGPQFIFQYYEEEERQRGNFPDRFSGHQFPNYSSELNVNALLLGDSALYLCASSLRSAGTQYFGPGTRLLVL.